This T cell receptor beta chain was profiled in a study of PD-1 blockade in classical Hodgkin lymphoma. General study results and limits: Exclusion was the outcome for patients who began nivolumab under 1 year after ASCT. TCR diversity in CD4+, not CD8+, cells rose significantly by C4D1. At baseline, newly diagnosed patients reportedly showed less TCR diversity than healthy donors.

Germline V gene data show CDR1 as SGHTA and CDR2 as FQGNSA. Trimming took off 3 bases at V and 6 bases at J, with 10 bases between the two ends. This CDR3 is 13 amino acids long. Notes on this clone: The antigen is undetermined.

The assay was immunoSEQ multiplex PCR, and TCRdb's table has in-frame clones only and misses some. The data show 50,000 to 65,000 clones, around 90% seen once. There was relapse after autologous stem cell transplantation in every patient, and there was variation in brentuximab vedotin exposure. Complete response, partial response or progressive disease were the best responses. The sample consisted of peripheral blood mononuclear cells (PBMCs), taken before the second cycle of nivolumab. The rearrangement joins TRBV7-2 to TRBJ2-3, with D possibly matching TRBD1 (6 bases). The receptor comes from a human donor with classical Hodgkin lymphoma. This chain's CDR3 is CASSFKGVDTQYF. The CDR3 coding sequence is TGTGCCAGCAGCTTCAAGGGGGTCGATACGCAGTATTTT.